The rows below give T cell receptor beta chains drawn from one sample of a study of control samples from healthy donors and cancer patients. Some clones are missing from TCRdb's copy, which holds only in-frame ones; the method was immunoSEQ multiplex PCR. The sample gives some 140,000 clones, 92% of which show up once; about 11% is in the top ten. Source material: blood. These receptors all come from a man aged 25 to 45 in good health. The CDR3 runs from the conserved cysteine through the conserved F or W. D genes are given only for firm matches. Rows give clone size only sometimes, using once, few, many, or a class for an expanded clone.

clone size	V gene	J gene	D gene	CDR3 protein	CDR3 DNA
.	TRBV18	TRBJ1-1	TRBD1	CASSTTGPTEAFF	TGTGCCAGCTCAACGACAGGGCCCACTGAAGCTTTCTTT
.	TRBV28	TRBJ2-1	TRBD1	CASGFLTGGGNEQFF	TGTGCCAGCGGTTTCTTAACAGGGGGCGGGAATGAGCAGTTCTTC
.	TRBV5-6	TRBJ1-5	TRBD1	CASSLYGTGYQPQHF	TGTGCCAGCAGCTTGTACGGGACAGGGTATCAGCCCCAGCATTTT
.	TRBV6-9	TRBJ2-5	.	CASSYILDIQETQYF	TGTGCCAGCAGTTACATCCTGGACATTCAAGAGACCCAGTACTTC
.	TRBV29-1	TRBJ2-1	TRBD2	CSVDVLKTSSPYNEQFF	TGCAGCGTTGACGTTCTCAAGACTAGCTCACCCTACAATGAGCAGTTCTTC
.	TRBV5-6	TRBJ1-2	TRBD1	CASSLDRGGYTF	TGTGCCAGCAGCTTGGACAGGGGTGGCTACACCTTC
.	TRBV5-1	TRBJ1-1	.	CASSLDGQTNTEAFF	TGCGCCAGCAGCTTGGATGGACAGACAAACACTGAAGCTTTCTTT
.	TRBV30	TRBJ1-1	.	CAWSADNTEAFF	TGTGCCTGGAGCGCAGATAACACTGAAGCTTTCTTT
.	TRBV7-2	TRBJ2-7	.	CASSQRGGEQYF	TGTGCCAGCAGCCAACGAGGGGGCGAGCAGTACTTC
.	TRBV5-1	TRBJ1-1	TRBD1	CASSFNFPGQGALSTEAFF	TGCGCCAGCAGCTTCAACTTCCCGGGACAGGGGGCTTTGAGCACTGAAGCTTTCTTT
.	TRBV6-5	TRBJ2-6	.	CASSYLTGANVLTF	TGTGCCAGCAGTTATCTGACCGGGGCCAACGTCCTGACTTTC
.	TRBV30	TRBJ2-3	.	CAWSMGPRTSTDTQYF	TGTGCCTGGAGTATGGGTCCGAGAACTAGCACAGATACGCAGTATTTT
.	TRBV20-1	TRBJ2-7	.	CSASNQGYEQYF	TGCAGTGCTAGTAACCAGGGCTACGAGCAGTACTTC
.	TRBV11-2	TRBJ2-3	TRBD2	CASSLGHRRAGGRSDTQYF	TGTGCCAGCAGCTTGGGCCATCGACGGGCGGGAGGGCGTTCAGATACGCAGTATTTT
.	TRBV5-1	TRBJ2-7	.	CASSLEGSGYHEQYF	TGCGCCAGCAGCTTGGAAGGTTCGGGGTACCACGAGCAGTACTTC
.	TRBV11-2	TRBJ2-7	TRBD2	CASRSTSGYEQYF	TGTGCCAGCAGGTCCACTAGCGGATACGAGCAGTACTTC
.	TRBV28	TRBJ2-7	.	CASSTGPPGQYF	TGTGCCAGCAGCACCGGCCCGCCCGGGCAGTACTTC
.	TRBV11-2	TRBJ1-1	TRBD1	CASSSLRTGKNTEAFF	TGTGCCAGCAGTTCTCTTCGGACAGGGAAGAACACTGAAGCTTTCTTT
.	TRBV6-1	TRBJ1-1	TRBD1	CASSYGQGDKAFF	TGTGCCAGCAGTTATGGACAGGGTGATAAAGCTTTCTTT
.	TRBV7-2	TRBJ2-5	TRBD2	CASSLALAEGTQYF	TGTGCCAGCAGCTTAGCCCTAGCGGAGGGGACCCAGTACTTC
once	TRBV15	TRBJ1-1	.	CATSATGGTEAFF	TGTGCCACCAGCGCGACAGGAGGGACTGAAGCTTTCTTT
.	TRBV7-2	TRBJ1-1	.	CASTLSGLNTEAFF	TGTGCCAGCACCCTATCGGGATTGAACACTGAAGCTTTCTTT
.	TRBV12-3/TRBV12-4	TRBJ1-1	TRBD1	CASSRNRGEAFF	TGTGCCAGCAGCCGGAACAGGGGTGAAGCTTTCTTT
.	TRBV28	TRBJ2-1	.	CASSPSPVSGYEQFF	TGTGCCAGCAGTCCATCTCCCGTTAGCGGTTATGAGCAGTTCTTC
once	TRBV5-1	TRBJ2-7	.	CASSLARQDLSYEQYF	TGCGCCAGCAGCTTGGCTCGCCAAGATCTCTCCTACGAGCAGTACTTC
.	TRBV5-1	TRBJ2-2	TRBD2	CASSLVTSGSTGELFF	TGCGCCAGCAGCTTGGTAACTAGCGGTTCCACCGGGGAGCTGTTTTTT
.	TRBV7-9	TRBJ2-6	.	CASSPRVSGANVLTF	TGTGCCAGCAGCCCCCGAGTCTCTGGGGCCAACGTCCTGACTTTC
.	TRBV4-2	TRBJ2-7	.	CASSQVVSGIDYEQYF	TGTGCCAGCAGCCAAGTAGTTTCGGGAATTGACTACGAGCAGTACTTC
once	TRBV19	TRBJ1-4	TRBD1	CASSMNSPGGNEKLFF	TGTGCCAGTAGTATGAATTCCCCAGGGGGAAATGAAAAACTGTTTTTT
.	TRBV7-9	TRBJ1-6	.	CASSSYADSGSPLHF	TGTGCCAGCAGCTCCTACGCCGACAGCGGGTCACCCCTCCACTTT
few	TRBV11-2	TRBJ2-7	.	CASSLGMETTYEQYF	TGTGCCAGCAGCTTAGGTATGGAAACAACCTACGAGCAGTACTTC
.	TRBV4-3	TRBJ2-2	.	CASSQEAVNTGELFF	TGCGCCAGCAGCCAAGAAGCTGTGAACACCGGGGAGCTGTTTTTT
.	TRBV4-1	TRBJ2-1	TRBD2	CASSQGASGRVAYYNEQFF	TGCGCCAGCAGCCAAGGAGCTAGCGGGAGGGTAGCTTACTACAATGAGCAGTTCTTC
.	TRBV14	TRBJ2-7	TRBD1	CASSQDGTGKREQYF	TGTGCCAGCAGCCAAGATGGGACAGGAAAGCGCGAGCAGTACTTC
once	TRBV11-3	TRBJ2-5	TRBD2	CASSLVSSGRAQETQYF	TGTGCCAGCAGCTTGGTGTCTAGCGGGAGGGCCCAAGAGACCCAGTACTTC
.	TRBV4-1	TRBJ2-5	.	CASSQRDTLYQETQYF	TGCGCCAGCAGCCAACGGGACACCTTGTACCAAGAGACCCAGTACTTC
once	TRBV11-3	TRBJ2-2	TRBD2	CASSSPRLAGGTGELFF	TGTGCCAGCAGCTCCCCCAGACTAGCGGGAGGTACCGGGGAGCTGTTTTTT
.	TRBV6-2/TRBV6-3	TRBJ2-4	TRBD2	CASSPLAGKNIQYF	TGTGCCAGCAGTCCCTTAGCGGGTAAAAACATTCAGTACTTC
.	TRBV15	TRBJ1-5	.	CATSFRDMDFWGNQPQHF	TGTGCCACCAGCTTCAGGGACATGGACTTTTGGGGCAATCAGCCCCAGCATTTT
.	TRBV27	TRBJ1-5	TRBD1	CASSPRTGGDQPQHF	TGTGCCAGCAGTCCCCGGACAGGGGGAGATCAGCCCCAGCATTTT
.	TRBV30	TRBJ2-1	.	CAWNRATYNEQFF	TGTGCCTGGAACAGGGCAACCTACAATGAGCAGTTCTTC
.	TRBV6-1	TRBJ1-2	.	CASSDGTHDGYTF	TGTGCCAGCAGTGATGGGACGCATGATGGCTACACCTTC
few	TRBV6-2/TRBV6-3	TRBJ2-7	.	CASSDLVAFYEQYF	TGTGCCAGCAGCGATCTTGTGGCCTTTTACGAGCAGTACTTC
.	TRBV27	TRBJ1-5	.	CASSLGGSYQPQHF	TGTGCCAGCAGCCTGGGGGGATCCTATCAGCCCCAGCATTTT
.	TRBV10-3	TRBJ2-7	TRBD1	CAIGRTGDTPQYF	TGTGCCATCGGCCGGACAGGGGATACCCCTCAGTACTTC
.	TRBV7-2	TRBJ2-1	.	CASSSGVGRSDEQFF	TGTGCCAGCAGCTCAGGAGTTGGACGTTCTGATGAGCAGTTCTTC
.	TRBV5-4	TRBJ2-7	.	CASSLGGLEQYF	TGTGCCAGCAGTCTGGGGGGGCTCGAGCAGTACTTC
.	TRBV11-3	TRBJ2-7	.	CASSLEVIVDTHSYEQYF	TGTGCCAGCAGCTTAGAAGTGATTGTCGACACCCACTCCTACGAGCAGTACTTC
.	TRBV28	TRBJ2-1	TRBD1	CASSTTTGGSNEHEQFF	TGTGCCAGCAGTACAACGACAGGGGGATCCAATGAGCATGAGCAGTTCTTC
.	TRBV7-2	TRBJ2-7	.	CASSLVTDYEQYF	TGTGCCAGCAGCTTAGTTACAGACTACGAGCAGTACTTC
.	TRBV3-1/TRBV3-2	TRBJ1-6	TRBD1	CASSRDRSINSPLHF	TGTGCCAGCAGCCGGGACAGGTCGATCAATTCACCCCTCCACTTT
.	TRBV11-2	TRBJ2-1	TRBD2	CASSFIWREGNNEQFF	TGTGCCAGCAGCTTCATTTGGCGGGAGGGAAACAATGAGCAGTTCTTC
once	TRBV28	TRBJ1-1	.	CASKKIMNTEAFF	TGTGCCAGCAAAAAAATCATGAACACTGAAGCTTTCTTT
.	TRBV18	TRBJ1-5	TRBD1	CASSSGGTGRDQPQHF	TGTGCCAGCTCAAGCGGCGGGACAGGGAGGGATCAGCCCCAGCATTTT
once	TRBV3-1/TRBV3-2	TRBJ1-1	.	CASSQAAWGRLTEAFF	TGTGCCAGCAGCCAAGCCGCCTGGGGACGGCTAACTGAAGCTTTCTTT
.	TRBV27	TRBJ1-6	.	CASSPYGIIQGVRSSPLHF	TGTGCCAGCAGTCCCTATGGGATCATTCAGGGAGTTAGAAGTTCACCCCTCCACTTT
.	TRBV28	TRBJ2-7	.	CASSFAGSYEQYF	TGTGCCAGCAGTTTTGCAGGATCCTACGAGCAGTACTTC